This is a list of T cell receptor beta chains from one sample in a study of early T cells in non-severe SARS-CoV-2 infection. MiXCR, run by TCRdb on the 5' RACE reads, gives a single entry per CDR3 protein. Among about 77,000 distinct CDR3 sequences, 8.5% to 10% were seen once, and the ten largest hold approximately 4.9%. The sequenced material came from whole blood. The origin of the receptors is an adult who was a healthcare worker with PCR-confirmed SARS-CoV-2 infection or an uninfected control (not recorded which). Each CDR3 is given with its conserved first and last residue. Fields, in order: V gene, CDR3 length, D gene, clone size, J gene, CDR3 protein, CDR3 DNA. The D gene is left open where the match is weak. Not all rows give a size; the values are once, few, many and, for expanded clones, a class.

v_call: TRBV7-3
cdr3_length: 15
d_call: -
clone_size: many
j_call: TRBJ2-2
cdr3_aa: CASSLTYKRGGELFF
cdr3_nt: TGTGCCAGCAGCTTAACGTATAAGAGGGGCGGGGAGCTGTTTTTT

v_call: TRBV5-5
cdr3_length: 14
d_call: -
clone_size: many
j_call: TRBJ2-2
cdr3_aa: CASSLVGRGLELFF
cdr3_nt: TGTGCCAGCAGCTTGGTTGGTAGGGGATTGGAGCTGTTTTTT

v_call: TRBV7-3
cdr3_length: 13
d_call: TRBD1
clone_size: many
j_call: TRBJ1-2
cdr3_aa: CASRSQGADGYTF
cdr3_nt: TGTGCCAGCAGGTCACAGGGGGCGGATGGCTACACCTTC

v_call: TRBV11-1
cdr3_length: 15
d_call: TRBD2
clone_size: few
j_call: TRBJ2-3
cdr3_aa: CASSLLSGSADTQYF
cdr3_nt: TGTGCCAGCAGCTTACTAAGCGGGAGTGCGGATACGCAGTATTTT

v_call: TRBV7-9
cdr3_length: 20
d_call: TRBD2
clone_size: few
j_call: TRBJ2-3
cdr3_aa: CASSYPPPSSGPRGTDTQYF
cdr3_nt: TGTGCCAGCAGCTACCCCCCTCCTTCTAGCGGTCCCCGGGGGACAGATACGCAGTATTTT

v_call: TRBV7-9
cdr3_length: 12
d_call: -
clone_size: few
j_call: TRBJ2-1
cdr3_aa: CASSLHYNEQFF
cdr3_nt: TGTGCCAGCAGCTTACATTACAATGAGCAGTTCTTC

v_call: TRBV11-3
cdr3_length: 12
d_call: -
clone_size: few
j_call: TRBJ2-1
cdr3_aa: CASSFGYNEQFF
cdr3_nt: TGTGCCAGCAGCTTCGGCTACAATGAGCAGTTCTTC

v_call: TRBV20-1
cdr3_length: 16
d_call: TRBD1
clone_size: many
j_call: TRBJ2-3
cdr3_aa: CSARDLGQGPTDTQYF
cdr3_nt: TGCAGTGCTAGAGATCTTGGACAGGGTCCCACAGATACGCAGTATTTT

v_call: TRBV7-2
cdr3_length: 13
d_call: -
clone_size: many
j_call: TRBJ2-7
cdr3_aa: CASSLTQTYEQYF
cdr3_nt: TGTGCCAGCAGCTTAACACAAACCTACGAGCAGTACTTC

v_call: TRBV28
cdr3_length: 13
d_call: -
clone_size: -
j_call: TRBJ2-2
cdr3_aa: CASSFVYGGELFF
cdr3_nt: TGTGCCAGCAGTTTTGTGTATGGCGGGGAGCTGTTTTTT

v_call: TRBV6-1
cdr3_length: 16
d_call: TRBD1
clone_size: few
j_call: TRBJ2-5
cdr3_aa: CASSAVDRGGLETQYF
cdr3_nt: TGTGCCAGCAGTGCAGTGGACAGGGGAGGTTTGGAGACCCAGTACTTC

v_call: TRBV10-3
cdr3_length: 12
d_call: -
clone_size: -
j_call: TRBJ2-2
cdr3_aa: CAISRRTGELFF
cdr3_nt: TGTGCCATCAGCCGTAGGACCGGGGAGCTGTTTTTT

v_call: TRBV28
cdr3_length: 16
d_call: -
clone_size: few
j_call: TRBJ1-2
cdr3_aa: CASSIGGAPEYYGYTF
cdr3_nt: TGTGCCAGCAGCATAGGAGGGGCGCCCGAATACTATGGCTACACCTTC

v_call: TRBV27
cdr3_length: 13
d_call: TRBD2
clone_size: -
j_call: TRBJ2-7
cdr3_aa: CASRASGGYEQYF
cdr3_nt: TGTGCCAGCAGGGCGTCGGGAGGGTACGAGCAGTACTTC

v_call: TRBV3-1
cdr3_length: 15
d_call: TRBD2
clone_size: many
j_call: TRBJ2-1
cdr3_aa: CASSQDSGRAYEQFF
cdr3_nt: TGTGCCAGCAGCCAAGATAGCGGGAGGGCCTATGAGCAGTTCTTC

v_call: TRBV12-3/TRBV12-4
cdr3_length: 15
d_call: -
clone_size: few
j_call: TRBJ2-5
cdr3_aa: CASSLGIDGKRTQYF
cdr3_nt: TGTGCCAGCAGTTTGGGTATAGACGGCAAGAGGACCCAGTACTTC

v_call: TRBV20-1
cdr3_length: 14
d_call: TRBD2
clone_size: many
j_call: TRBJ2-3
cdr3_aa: CRAERELSTDTQYF
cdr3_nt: TGCAGGGCAGAGCGGGAGCTTTCCACAGATACGCAGTATTTT

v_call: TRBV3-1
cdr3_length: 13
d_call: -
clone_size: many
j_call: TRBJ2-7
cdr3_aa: CASSHPKSYEQYF
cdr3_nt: TGTGCCAGCAGCCACCCGAAATCCTACGAGCAGTACTTC

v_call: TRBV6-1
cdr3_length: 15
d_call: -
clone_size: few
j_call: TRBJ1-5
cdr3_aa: CASLLGEWSNQPQHF
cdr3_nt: TGTGCCAGCCTGCTTGGGGAATGGAGCAATCAGCCCCAGCATTTT

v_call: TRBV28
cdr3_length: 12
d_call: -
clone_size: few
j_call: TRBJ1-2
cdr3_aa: CASKAATYGYTF
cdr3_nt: TGTGCCAGCAAAGCTGCTACCTATGGCTACACCTTC

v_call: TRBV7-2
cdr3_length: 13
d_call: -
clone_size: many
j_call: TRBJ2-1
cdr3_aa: CASSLSRANEQFF
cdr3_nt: TGTGCCAGCAGCTTGTCCCGGGCCAATGAGCAGTTCTTC

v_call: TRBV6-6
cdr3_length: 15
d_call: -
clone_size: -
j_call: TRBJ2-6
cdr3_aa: CASKGDSSGANVLTF
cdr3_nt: TGTGCCAGCAAGGGGGACTCATCTGGGGCCAACGTCCTGACTTTC

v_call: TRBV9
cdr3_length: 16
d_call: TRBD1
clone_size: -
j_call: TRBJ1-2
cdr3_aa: CASSVGSGGENYGYTF
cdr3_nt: TGTGCCAGCAGCGTAGGATCAGGGGGCGAAAACTATGGCTACACCTTC

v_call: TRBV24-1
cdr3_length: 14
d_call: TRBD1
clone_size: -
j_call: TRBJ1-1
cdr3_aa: CATRGGQPNTEAFF
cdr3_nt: TGTGCCACCCGAGGGGGACAGCCGAACACTGAAGCTTTCTTT

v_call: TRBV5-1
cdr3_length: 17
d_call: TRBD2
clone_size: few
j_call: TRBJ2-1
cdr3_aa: CASKAGGPSSSYNEQFF
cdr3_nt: TGCGCCAGCAAGGCGGGGGGTCCCTCCAGCTCCTACAATGAGCAGTTCTTC

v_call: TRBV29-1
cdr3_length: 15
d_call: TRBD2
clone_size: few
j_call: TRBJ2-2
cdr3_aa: CSATLTSGPTGELFF
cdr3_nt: TGCAGCGCTACTCTGACTAGCGGACCCACCGGGGAGCTGTTTTTT

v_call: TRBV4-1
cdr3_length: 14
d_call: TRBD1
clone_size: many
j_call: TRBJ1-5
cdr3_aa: CASSQDRGRQPQHF
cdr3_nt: TGCGCCAGCAGCCAGGACAGGGGACGCCAGCCCCAGCATTTT

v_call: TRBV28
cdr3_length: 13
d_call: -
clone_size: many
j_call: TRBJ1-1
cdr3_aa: CATLGGMNTEAFF
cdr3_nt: TGTGCCACCCTAGGGGGTATGAACACTGAAGCTTTCTTT

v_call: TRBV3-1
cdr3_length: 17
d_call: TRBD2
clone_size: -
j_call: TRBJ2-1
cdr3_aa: CASSQGGRAESYNEQFF
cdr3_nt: TGTGCCAGCAGCCAAGGCGGGAGGGCCGAATCCTACAATGAGCAGTTCTTC

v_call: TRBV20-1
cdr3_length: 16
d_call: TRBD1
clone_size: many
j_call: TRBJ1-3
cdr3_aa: CSARPTRGHSGNTIYF
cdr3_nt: TGCAGTGCTAGACCTACCAGGGGGCACTCTGGAAACACCATATATTTT

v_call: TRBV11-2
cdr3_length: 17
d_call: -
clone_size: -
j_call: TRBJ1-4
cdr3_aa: CASSLKISDPPVEKLFF
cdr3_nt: TGTGCCAGCAGCTTAAAAATATCGGACCCCCCAGTTGAAAAACTGTTTTTT

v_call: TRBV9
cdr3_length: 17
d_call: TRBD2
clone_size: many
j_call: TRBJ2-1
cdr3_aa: CASSVGTGLAGGGEQFF
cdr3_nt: TGTGCCAGCAGCGTAGGGACAGGACTAGCGGGAGGCGGTGAGCAGTTCTTC

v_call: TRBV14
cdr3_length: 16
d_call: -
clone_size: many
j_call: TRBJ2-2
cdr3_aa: CASSRIGSTVTGELFF
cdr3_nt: TGTGCCAGCAGCCGGATTGGATCGACAGTCACCGGGGAGCTGTTTTTT

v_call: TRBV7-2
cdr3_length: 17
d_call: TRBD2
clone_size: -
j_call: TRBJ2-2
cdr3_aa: CASSLMGAGVLTGELFF
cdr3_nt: TGTGCCAGCAGCCTAATGGGAGCGGGAGTTCTAACCGGGGAGCTGTTTTTT

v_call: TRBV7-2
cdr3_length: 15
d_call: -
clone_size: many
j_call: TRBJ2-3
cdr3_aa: CASSYQSLDTDTQYF
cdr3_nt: TGTGCCAGCAGCTACCAATCCCTAGACACAGATACGCAGTATTTT

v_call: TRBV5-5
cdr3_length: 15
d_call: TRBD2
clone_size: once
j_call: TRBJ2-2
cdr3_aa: CASEVGGRNTGELFF
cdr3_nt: TGTGCCAGCGAAGTGGGCGGGAGGAACACCGGGGAGCTGTTTTTT

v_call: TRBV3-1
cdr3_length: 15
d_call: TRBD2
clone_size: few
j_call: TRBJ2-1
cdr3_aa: CASSQVGGDYNEQFF
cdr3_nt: TGTGCCAGCAGCCAAGTGGGGGGGGACTACAATGAGCAGTTCTTC

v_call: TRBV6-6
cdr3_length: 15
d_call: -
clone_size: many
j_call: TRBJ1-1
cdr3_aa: CASSYSARGASEAFF
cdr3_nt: TGTGCCAGCAGTTACTCGGCTCGGGGGGCCTCTGAAGCTTTCTTT

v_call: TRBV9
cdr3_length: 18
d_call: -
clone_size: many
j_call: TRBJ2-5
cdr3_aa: CASSVAQMGLGDPETQYF
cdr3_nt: TGTGCCAGCAGCGTTGCCCAGATGGGCCTAGGGGACCCAGAGACCCAGTACTTC

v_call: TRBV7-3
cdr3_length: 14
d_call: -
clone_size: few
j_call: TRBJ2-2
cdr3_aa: CASSPPGASGELFF
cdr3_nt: TGTGCCAGCAGCCCCCCAGGGGCCTCCGGGGAGCTGTTTTTT

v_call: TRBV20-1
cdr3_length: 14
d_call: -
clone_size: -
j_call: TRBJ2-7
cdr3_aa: CSARDYLSSYEQYF
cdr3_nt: TGCAGTGCTAGAGACTACCTGAGCTCCTACGAGCAGTACTTC

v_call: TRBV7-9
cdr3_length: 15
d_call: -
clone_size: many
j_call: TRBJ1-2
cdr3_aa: CASSLAGAYLNGYTF
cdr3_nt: TGTGCCAGCAGCTTAGCGGGGGCTTACCTTAACGGCTACACCTTC

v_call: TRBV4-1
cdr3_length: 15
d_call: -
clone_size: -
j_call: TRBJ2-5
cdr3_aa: CASSQDGGRQETQYF
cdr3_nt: TGCGCCAGCAGCCAAGACGGGGGTCGGCAAGAGACCCAGTACTTC